This TCR beta chain stems from a study of CD8+ T cells in alopecia areata. General study findings and limits: The study found that many expanded lesional clones persisted in scalp and blood during tofacitinib. Greater clonality was observed in lesional scalp samples, especially alopecia totalis/universalis, versus normal scalp. Association of baseline CD8+ expansion with response is uncertain owing to one nonresponder.

RNA extraction was followed by reverse transcription into cDNA, which acted as the sequencing template. Repertoires were generated with immunoSEQ multiplex PCR, while TCRdb's copy carries only in-frame clones and drops some. The sample contains more than 200,000 clones, roughly three fifths of which appear only once. Treatment reported: oral pan-JAK inhibitor, 5-10 mg twice daily. The CDR3 extends over 13 amino acids. Germline CDR1 reads MNHNY; CDR2 reads SVGAGI (reference sequence). V was trimmed by 5 bases and J by 1 base, leaving 9 bases between them. With regard to this clone: What it binds is not known.

Sequences were derived from CD4+ T cells sorted from blood, sampled at approximately week 44, from a patient treated with tofacitinib. The receptor comes from a human donor with alopecia areata. The gene calls are TRBV6-6 and TRBJ2-7; possibly TRBD2 for D (6 bases). This CDR3 is CASSRTMSYEQYF. DNA for the CDR3: TGTGCCAGCAGTAGGACTATGTCCTACGAGCAGTACTTC.